The clone carrying this TCR beta chain has more than one count but fewer than ten. A J-beta primer mix and a sample-barcoded 5' primer were used in a second PCR of roughly 6 to 12 cycles. TCRdb ran MiXCR on the 5' RACE reads and lists one entry per CDR3 protein. Among 500,000 to 700,000 distinct CDR3 sequences listed, approximately 30% were seen once. The CDR3 has 14 residues. Germline loops: CDR1 LNHDA, CDR2 SQIVND (reference sequence). Between the trimmed V and J ends, which lost 3 bases and 4 bases, there was a span of 13 bases. This sample was taken from a study of blood T cells in healthy people across ages.

The origin of this receptor is an elderly woman in good health. The V call is TRBV19, the J call TRBJ2-7; no definite D call. Specimen: blood. This chain's CDR3 is CASSIGDPRYEQYF. The DNA for the CDR3 is TGTGCCAGTAGTATCGGCGACCCAAGGTACGAGCAGTACTTC.